A single T cell receptor beta chain is shown here with its context. Sequencing used immunoSEQ multiplex PCR; TCRdb keeps in-frame clones, though not all of them. The table records 200,000 to 300,000 clones, over 70% of them present only once. This entry comes from a study of blood T cell repertoires in COVID-19. Across the study: Some COVID-19 samples were acute and others convalescent; all came from the United States, Italy and Spain.

Per the germline V gene, CDR1 is MNHEY and CDR2 is SVGAGI. The CDR3 consists of 14 residues. Trimming cost V 6 bases and J 5 bases, with 11 bases left between them. The receptor comes from a woman of 80 years or more with acute or convalescent COVID-19. The chain couples TRBV6-5 to TRBJ1-6, with a weak D call TRBD1 (5 bases). Sequenced: peripheral blood. This CDR3 reads CASRTAFDNSPLHF. In DNA, the CDR3 is TGTGCCAGCAGGACAGCTTTTGATAATTCACCCCTCCACTTT.